The present T cell receptor (beta chain) was sequenced within a study of cytomegalovirus exposure and HLA in healthy donors. Findings and caveats of the study: Diagnosis of cytomegalovirus status made by the classifier reportedly showed high specificity and sensitivity. Most TCR beta V segments were productive about 90% or about 30% of the time in an earlier analysis.

As for this clone: Its antigen remains unknown.

The V and J ends lost 8 bases and 2 bases, in that order; junction bases with no gene match: 8. In germline, CDR1 is SQVTM, CDR2 ANQGSEA. This CDR3 has 14 amino acids. PCR was performed using 60 Vbeta and 13 Jbeta primers. Using immunoSEQ multiplex PCR, the repertoire was profiled, and TCRdb retains in-frame clones only, with some absent. The table has 140,000 to 150,000 clones, about 10% seen once; the top ten hold less than 2%. Healthy donors of bone marrow made up the group. The V gene is TRBV29-1, the J gene TRBJ2-2, with 7 bases that match TRBD2. The TCR sequence derives from a man in his fifties or sixties in good health and CMV-seronegative. The sample taken for sequencing was PBMCs. The CDR3 spells CSFFGEGNTGELFF. In DNA, the CDR3 is TGCAGCTTCTTTGGGGAGGGTAACACCGGGGAGCTGTTTTTT.